The 20 T cell receptor beta chains below come from one sample, sequenced in a study of beta chain features in type 1 diabetes. What was sequenced were expressed TCRB transcripts, since all of the isolated RNA had been reverse transcribed. Using immunoSEQ multiplex PCR, the repertoire was profiled, and TCRdb retains in-frame clones only, with some absent. The sample yields over 700,000 clones, roughly a sixth seen once. Sequenced input: naive CD4+ T cells from blood. Every receptor here comes from a woman aged 18-29 years in good health.

This clone has a handful of counts. The chain links TRBV10-2 to TRBJ2-1, with unresolved D. V lost 3 bases and J lost 0, with 12 bases in between. CDR1 is WSHSY, CDR2 SAAADI, per germline. The CDR3 is made up of 16 amino acids. The CDR3 loop is CASSDLASYSYNEQFF. The CDR3 DNA reads TGCGCCAGCAGTGACTTGGCTTCCTACTCCTACAATGAGCAGTTCTTC.

This clone was recorded a few times. The genes are TRBV29-1 and TRBJ1-2; the match to TRBD1 covers 7 bases. Per germline, CDR1 SQVTM and CDR2 ANQGSEA. The CDR3 totals 13 residues. Germline trimming cut 3 bases from V and 4 bases from J; bases unmatched to any gene: 5. CDR3 region: CSVDSAGGYGYTF. CDR3 sequence (DNA): TGCAGCGTTGATTCAGCAGGGGGCTATGGCTACACCTTC.

J is TRBJ2-7 and V is TRBV7-6, with 10 positions matching TRBD2. J was trimmed by 3 bases and V by 0 bases; bases with no gene match: 5. The germline CDR1 and CDR2 sequences are SGHVS and FNYEAQ. The CDR3 consists of 16 residues. Written as DNA, the CDR3 is TGTGCCAGCAGCTTAGCAGCTAGCGGGAGCGGCTACGAGCAGTACTTC. Its translation: CASSLAASGSGYEQYF.

The V call is TRBV11-2, the J call TRBJ2-7; unclear D gene. The CDR3 sequence is 12 residues long. From germline, CDR1 is SGHAT and CDR2 FQNNGV. The germline V and J ends were trimmed by 1 base and 6 bases, with 7 bases remaining between them. The CDR3 DNA reads as TGTGCCAGCAGCTTAGTGCGGCTCGAGCAGTACTTC. It codes for CASSLVRLEQYF.

The gene calls are TRBV10-3 and TRBJ2-7; D gene unclear. The CDR3 consists of 16 residues. Germline V CDR1 and CDR2: ENHRY, SYGVKD. The germline V and J ends were trimmed by 1 base and 1 base, with 14 bases remaining between them. The CDR3 is CAISEWRTAVSYEQYF. In DNA, the CDR3 is TGTGCCATCAGTGAGTGGAGAACAGCCGTATCCTACGAGCAGTACTTC.

This chain uses TRBV10-3 with TRBJ1-1; D ambiguous. The V and J ends lost 1 base and 0 bases respectively, with 6 bases between them. The CDR3 is 14 amino acids. Germline CDR1 ENHRY, CDR2 SYGVKD. The CDR3 loop is CAISELQMNTEAFF. Here the CDR3 DNA reads TGTGCCATCAGTGAGTTACAGATGAACACTGAAGCTTTCTTT.

This clone has more than one count but fewer than ten. V gene TRBV6-6 combines with J gene TRBJ1-5; perhaps TRBD1 as D (6 bases). Trimming cost V 6 bases and J 1 base, with 16 bases left between them. Germline assignment: CDR1 MNHNY and CDR2 SVGAGI (reference sequence). There are 16 residues in the CDR3. The CDR3 here is CASSRAGGESNQPQHF. CDR3 DNA sequence: TGTGCCAGCAGCCGGGCGGGGGGCGAGAGCAATCAGCCCCAGCATTTT.

This clone has more than one count but fewer than ten. This sequence joins TRBV6-5 and TRBJ2-2, with TRBD2 matching 11 bases. The CDR3 is 16 residues long. Per the germline V gene, CDR1 is MNHEY and CDR2 is SVGAGI. The trim removed 4 bases at V and 5 bases at J, leaving 6 bases unmatched. The CDR3 DNA reads TGTGCCAGCAGTTCGATAGCGGGAGGGAGTACCGGGGAGCTGTTTTTT. It translates to CASSSIAGGSTGELFF.

This clone was counted a few times. The chain links TRBV5-1 to TRBJ1-1; D is ambiguous. The V gene lost 1 base and the J gene lost 3 bases, with 16 bases spanning the gap. The length of the CDR3 is 16 residues. Germline loops: CDR1 SGHRS, CDR2 YFSETQ. DNA of the CDR3: TGCGCCAGCAGCTTGTCTATCCGGGATATGGACACTGAAGCTTTCTTT. Translating it yields CASSLSIRDMDTEAFF.

This chain joins TRBV7-2 and TRBJ2-3; D perhaps matches TRBD1 (5 bases). The length of the CDR3 is 16 residues. Deletions cut 3 bases from V and 2 bases from J, with 15 bases between. Germline lookup yields CDR1 SGHTA and CDR2 FQGNSA. CDR3 sequence: CASSFRGHGVTDTQYF. The CDR3 DNA reads TGTGCCAGCAGCTTCCGAGGACACGGAGTCACAGATACGCAGTATTTT. Looking up the rest from reference TRBV7-2 and TRBJ2-3 gives the full variable domain: GAGVSQSPSNKVTEKGKDVELRCDPISGHTALYWYRQSLGQGLEFLIYFQGNSAPDKSGLPSDRFSAERTGGSVSTLTIQRTQQEDSAVYLCASSFRGHGVTDTQYFGPGTRLTVL.

This chain joins TRBV29-1 and TRBJ2-3, with D unclear. This CDR3 has 13 residues. Trimming took off 1 base at V and 2 bases at J, with 7 bases between the two ends. Germline CDR1 reads SQVTM; CDR2 reads ANQGSEA. The CDR3 region has the DNA TGCAGCGTTGAAGGGCGGTACACAGATACGCAGTATTTT. Encoded protein: CSVEGRYTDTQYF.

The V and J genes are TRBV27 and TRBJ1-1; 9 bases align to TRBD1. This CDR3 is built from 16 residues. The J segment lost 5 bases and the V segment lost 2 bases, leaving 9 bases of the junction unmatched. CDR1 is MNHEY, CDR2 SMNVEV, per germline (reference sequence). The CDR3 DNA follows: TGTGCCAGCAGTTTAGGTTCCGGACAGGGGTCAACTGAAGCTTTCTTT. Its protein product is CASSLGSGQGSTEAFF.

The chain is built from TRBV10-2 and TRBJ2-6; no definite D call. The V gene's germline CDR1 is WSHSY and CDR2 SAAADI. CDR3 length: 15 amino acids. The V and J ends lost 3 bases and 1 base respectively, with 7 bases between them. CDR3 amino acids: CASSDWASGANVLTF. The CDR3 DNA reads TGCGCCAGCAGTGATTGGGCATCTGGGGCCAACGTCCTGACTTTC.

This clone has a handful of counts. The CDR3 DNA reads as TGTGCCAGCAGTCCCCGAATACAGGCGCGAGAGCAGTACTTC. Residues: CASSPRIQAREQYF. This rearrangement joins TRBV28 to TRBJ2-7, with D perhaps TRBD1 (5 bases). V was cut by 5 bases and J by 7 bases, with 18 bases left in between. From germline, CDR1 is MDHEN and CDR2 SYDVKM. The CDR3 loop spans 14 amino acids.

The chain recombines TRBV27 with TRBJ2-4, with D maybe TRBD1 (6 bases). The germline V and J ends were trimmed by 4 bases and 1 base, with 8 bases remaining between them. The CDR3 sequence is 14 residues long. Germline assignment: CDR1 MNHEY and CDR2 SMNVEV (reference sequence). The CDR3 reads CASSSTGAKNIQYF. The CDR3, as DNA: TGTGCCAGCAGTTCAACAGGGGCCAAAAACATTCAGTACTTC.

The chain couples TRBV5-4 to TRBJ2-3, with a tentative D call TRBD1 (6 bases). Between the trimmed V and J ends, which lost 2 bases and 0 bases, there was a span of 10 bases. Germline V gene sequence: CDR1 SGHNT, CDR2 YYREEE (reference sequence). The CDR3 consists of 15 residues. The CDR3 reads CASSFLGASTDTQYF. CDR3 coding DNA: TGTGCCAGCAGCTTTTTGGGGGCTAGCACAGATACGCAGTATTTT.

This clone has just one count. This chain connects TRBV4-2 to TRBJ2-3; a weak D match, TRBD2 (5 bases). The CDR3 consists of 15 residues. Germline loops: CDR1 LGHNA, CDR2 YNFKEQ. The V end was cut by 4 bases, the J end by 0 bases, with 11 bases between. CDR3 loop: CASSPRTASTDTQYF. Here the CDR3 DNA reads TGTGCCAGCAGCCCTAGGACTGCCAGCACAGATACGCAGTATTTT.

This chain connects TRBV18 to TRBJ2-3, with a tentative D call TRBD2 (6 bases). Germline CDR1 and CDR2: KGHSH and LQKENI. This CDR3 has 14 amino acids. Between the trimmed V and J ends, which lost 3 bases and 1 base, there was a span of 8 bases. Here the CDR3 reads CASSPPGGTDTQYF. The CDR3, as DNA: TGTGCCAGCTCACCCCCGGGAGGCACAGATACGCAGTATTTT.

The chain joins TRBV5-4 to TRBJ1-1; 7 positions agree with TRBD1. The germline V gene has CDR1 SGHNT and CDR2 YYREEE (reference sequence). The CDR3 runs to 14 residues. The V gene end was trimmed by 3 bases and the J gene end by 0 bases; junction bases not matched to a gene: 2. The CDR3: CASSSDRMNTEAFF. The CDR3 DNA sequence: TGTGCCAGCAGCTCGGACAGGATGAACACTGAAGCTTTCTTT. The full variable domain, its missing parts supplied by reference TRBV5-4 and TRBJ1-1, is ETGVTQSPTHLIKTRGQQVTLRCSSQSGHNTVSWYQQALGQGPQFIFQYYREEENGRGNFPPRFSGLQFPNYSSELNVNALELDDSALYLCASSSDRMNTEAFFGQGTRLTVV.

The chain combines TRBV6-5 with TRBJ1-2; D might be TRBD1 (5 bases). Trimming removed 8 bases from V and 4 bases from J, with 14 bases in between. CDR1 is MNHEY and CDR2 is SVGAGI in the germline V gene. This CDR3 comprises 13 residues. The DNA for the CDR3 is TGTGCCAGCTCCCAGGGTTCCGCCTATGGCTACACCTTC. It yields the protein CASSQGSAYGYTF.